The entry that follows covers one T cell receptor beta chain sequence. This sample is drawn from a study of T cell changes during pregnancy in multiple sclerosis. V was trimmed by 5 bases and J by 5 bases, leaving 13 bases between them. Germline V gives CDR1 LNHDA, CDR2 SQIVND (reference sequence). The CDR3 is 13 amino acids. Data came from immunoSEQ multiplex PCR; TCRdb stores just in-frame clones and leaves some out. The data show 65,000 to 85,000 clones, around 94% seen once. The TCR was taken from a female donor with multiple sclerosis, enrolled in a pregnancy study. V and J are TRBV19 and TRBJ2-7; D perhaps matches TRBD1 (6 bases). The sample was CD4+ T cells from peripheral blood mononuclear cells, taken after pregnancy. CDR3 DNA: TGTGCCAGTAGTGCGGCAGGGACACACGAGCAGTACTTC. Translation: CASSAAGTHEQYF.